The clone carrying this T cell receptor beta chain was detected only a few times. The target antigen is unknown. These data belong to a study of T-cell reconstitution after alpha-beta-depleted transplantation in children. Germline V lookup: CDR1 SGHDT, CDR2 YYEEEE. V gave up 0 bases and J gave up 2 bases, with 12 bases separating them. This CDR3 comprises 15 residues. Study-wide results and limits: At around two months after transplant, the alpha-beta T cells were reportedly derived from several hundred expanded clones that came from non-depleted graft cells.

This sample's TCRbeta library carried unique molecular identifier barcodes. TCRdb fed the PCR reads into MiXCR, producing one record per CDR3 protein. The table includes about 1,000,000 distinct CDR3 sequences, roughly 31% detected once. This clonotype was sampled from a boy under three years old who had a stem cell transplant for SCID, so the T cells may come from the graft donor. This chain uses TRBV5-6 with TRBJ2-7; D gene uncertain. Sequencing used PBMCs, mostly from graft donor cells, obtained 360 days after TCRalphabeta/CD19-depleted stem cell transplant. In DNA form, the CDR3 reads TGTGCCAGCAGCTTGGGTTCGTTATCCACCTACGAGCAGTACTTC. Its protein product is CASSLGSLSTYEQYF.